This is a list of T cell receptor beta chains from one sample in a study of immune evolution from preneoplasia to lung adenocarcinoma. The repertoire was sequenced with immunoSEQ multiplex PCR; TCRdb's copy has only in-frame clones and lacks some. This sample has about 12,000 clones, with 85% to 90% found just once. Specimen: FFPE tissue from an adenomatous hyperplasia lung lesion. The receptors were gathered from a person aged 45-69 years with lung adenocarcinoma. Each CDR3 is given with its conserved first and last residue. Fields, in order: J gene, clone size, V gene, D gene, CDR3 protein, CDR3 DNA. The D gene is left open where the match is weak. Expanded clones are given a class, and other clones once, few, many or no size at all.

J: TRBJ2-1; size: .; V: TRBV4-1; D: TRBD2; CDR3: CASSQDIATSGSLVQFF; DNA: TGCGCCAGCAGCCAAGATATAGCAACTAGCGGGAGCCTTGTACAGTTCTTC
J: TRBJ1-1; size: once; V: TRBV30; D: TRBD1; CDR3: CAWSQKGAGNTEAFF; DNA: TGTGCCTGGAGCCAAAAGGGGGCCGGGAACACTGAAGCTTTCTTT
J: TRBJ2-7; size: .; V: TRBV7-3; D: TRBD1; CDR3: CASSEAGTGYYEQYF; DNA: TGTGCCAGCAGCGAAGCCGGGACAGGGTACTACGAGCAGTACTTC
J: TRBJ1-4; size: .; V: TRBV28; D: .; CDR3: CASSLGQVYEKLFF; DNA: TGTGCCAGCAGCCTGGGACAAGTTTATGAAAAACTGTTTTTT
J: TRBJ1-5; size: .; V: TRBV2; D: .; CDR3: CASRGNRANQPQHF; DNA: TGTGCCAGCAGAGGAAACAGGGCCAATCAGCCCCAGCATTTT
J: TRBJ1-5; size: .; V: TRBV5-1; D: .; CDR3: CARISPDHSNQPQHF; DNA: TGCGCCAGAATAAGTCCAGATCATAGCAATCAGCCCCAGCATTTT
J: TRBJ2-1; size: .; V: TRBV21-1; D: .; CDR3: CASSKAPVLASLYNEQFF; DNA: TGTGCCAGCAGCAAAGCCCCAGTACTAGCAAGCCTTTACAATGAGCAGTTCTTC
J: TRBJ1-2; size: .; V: TRBV19; D: .; CDR3: CASSIDPVRGYTF; DNA: TGTGCCAGTAGTATAGATCCAGTCCGGGGCTACACCTTC
J: TRBJ2-5; size: .; V: TRBV30; D: .; CDR3: CAWSPGLIQETQYF; DNA: TGTGCCTGGAGTCCAGGACTGATTCAAGAGACCCAGTACTTC
J: TRBJ1-2; size: .; V: TRBV11-3; D: .; CDR3: CASSLGDYGYTF; DNA: TGTGCCAGCAGCTTAGGTGACTATGGCTACACCTTC
J: TRBJ2-7; size: .; V: TRBV18; D: TRBD1; CDR3: CASSPGQGREQYF; DNA: TGTGCCAGCTCACCGGGACAGGGGCGCGAGCAGTACTTC
J: TRBJ2-2; size: .; V: TRBV5-1; D: .; CDR3: CASSLAGRGRDAGELFF; DNA: TGCGCCAGCAGCTTGGCCGGTCGCGGTCGGGACGCCGGGGAGCTGTTTTTT
J: TRBJ2-5; size: .; V: TRBV7-8; D: .; CDR3: CASSFRSSETQYF; DNA: TGTGCCAGCAGCTTTAGGTCGAGCGAGACTCAGTACTTC
J: TRBJ2-1; size: .; V: TRBV29-1; D: .; CDR3: CSVTLHTNSYNEQFF; DNA: TGCAGCGTCACCCTACACACTAACTCCTACAATGAGCAGTTCTTC
J: TRBJ1-1; size: .; V: TRBV7-6; D: .; CDR3: CASSLDRANTEAFF; DNA: TGTGCCAGCAGCTTAGACAGGGCAAACACTGAAGCTTTCTTT
J: TRBJ2-1; size: .; V: TRBV11-3; D: .; CDR3: CASSLTRDYEQFF; DNA: TGTGCCAGCAGCTTGACTAGAGACTATGAGCAGTTCTTC
J: TRBJ2-1; size: .; V: TRBV7-8; D: .; CDR3: CASSLVSAVGDFYNEQFF; DNA: TGTGCCAGCAGCTTAGTCTCTGCCGTCGGTGATTTCTACAATGAGCAGTTCTTC
J: TRBJ2-1; size: .; V: TRBV9; D: TRBD2; CDR3: CASSVEPSGRGSYNEQFF; DNA: TGTGCCAGCAGCGTAGAGCCTAGCGGGAGGGGATCCTACAATGAGCAGTTCTTC
J: TRBJ2-5; size: .; V: TRBV21-1; D: .; CDR3: CASSKTSQETQYF; DNA: TGTGCCAGCAGCAAAACTAGCCAAGAGACCCAGTACTTC
J: TRBJ2-7; size: .; V: TRBV28; D: .; CDR3: CASKVGAGGAGETYEQYF; DNA: TGTGCCAGCAAGGTGGGGGCAGGGGGCGCGGGAGAAACCTACGAGCAGTACTTC
J: TRBJ1-2; size: once; V: TRBV5-1; D: TRBD1; CDR3: CASSPRTGAIVNYGYTF; DNA: TGCGCCAGCAGCCCACGGACAGGGGCGATCGTGAACTATGGCTACACCTTC
J: TRBJ2-7; size: .; V: TRBV6-6; D: TRBD2; CDR3: CASSLLAGAYEQYF; DNA: TGTGCCAGCAGTCTACTAGCGGGAGCCTACGAGCAGTACTTC
J: TRBJ1-2; size: .; V: TRBV30; D: TRBD1; CDR3: CAWRQGLGYTF; DNA: TGTGCCTGGAGACAGGGGTTAGGCTACACCTTC
J: TRBJ2-1; size: once; V: TRBV7-5; D: .; CDR3: CARSRTRSSYNEQFF; DNA: TGTGCCAGAAGTCGGACTAGAAGCTCCTACAATGAGCAGTTCTTC
J: TRBJ2-1; size: few; V: TRBV9; D: .; CDR3: CASSVGSGNNEQFF; DNA: TGTGCCAGCAGCGTAGGATCGGGGAACAATGAGCAGTTCTTC